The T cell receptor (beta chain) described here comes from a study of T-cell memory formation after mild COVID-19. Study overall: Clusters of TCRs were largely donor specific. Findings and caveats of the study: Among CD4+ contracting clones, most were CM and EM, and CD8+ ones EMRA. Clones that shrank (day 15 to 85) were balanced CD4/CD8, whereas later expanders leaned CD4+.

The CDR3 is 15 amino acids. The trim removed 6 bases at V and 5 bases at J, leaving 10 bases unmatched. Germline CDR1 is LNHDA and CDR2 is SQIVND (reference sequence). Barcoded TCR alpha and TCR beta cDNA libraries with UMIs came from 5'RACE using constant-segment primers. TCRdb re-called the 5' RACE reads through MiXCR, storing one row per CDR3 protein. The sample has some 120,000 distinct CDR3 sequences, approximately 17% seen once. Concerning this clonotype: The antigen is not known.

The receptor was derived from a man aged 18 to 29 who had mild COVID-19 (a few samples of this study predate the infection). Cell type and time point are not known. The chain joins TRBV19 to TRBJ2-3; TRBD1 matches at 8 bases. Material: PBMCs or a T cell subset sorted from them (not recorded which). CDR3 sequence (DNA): TGTGCCAGTAGACCGACAGGGGTCCTCGGAGATACGCAGTATTTT. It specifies CASRPTGVLGDTQYF.